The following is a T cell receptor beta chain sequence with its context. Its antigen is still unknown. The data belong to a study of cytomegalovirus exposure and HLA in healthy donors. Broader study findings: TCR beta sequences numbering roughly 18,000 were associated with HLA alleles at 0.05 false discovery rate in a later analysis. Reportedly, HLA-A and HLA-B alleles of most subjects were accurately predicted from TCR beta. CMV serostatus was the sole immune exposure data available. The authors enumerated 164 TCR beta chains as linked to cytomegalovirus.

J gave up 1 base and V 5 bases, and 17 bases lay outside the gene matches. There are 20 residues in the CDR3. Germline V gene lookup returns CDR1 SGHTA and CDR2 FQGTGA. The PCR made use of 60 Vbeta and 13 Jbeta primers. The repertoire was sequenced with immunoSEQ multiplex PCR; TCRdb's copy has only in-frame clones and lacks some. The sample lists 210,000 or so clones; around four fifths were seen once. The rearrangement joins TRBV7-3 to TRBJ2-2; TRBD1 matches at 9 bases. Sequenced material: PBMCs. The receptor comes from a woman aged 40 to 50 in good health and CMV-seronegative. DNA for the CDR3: TGTGCCAGCAGCGTGTGGGGGACAGGGTTTTCGGGTCGGAACACCGGGGAGCTGTTTTTT. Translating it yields CASSVWGTGFSGRNTGELFF.